A single sample gave rise to the 22 T cell receptor beta chains below, sequenced in a study of T cells in localized non-small cell lung cancer. Assay used: immunoSEQ multiplex PCR; TCRdb lists only in-frame clones, some missing. Altogether some 52,000 clones are present, about nine tenths being singletons, with the ten largest covering over 15%. Source: peripheral blood, taken before any cancer treatment. The receptors originated from a male donor older than 55 with stage III squamous cell lung carcinoma.

The rearrangement links TRBV9 to TRBJ2-2, with 7 bases matching TRBD2. J gave up 1 base and V 3 bases, and 15 bases lay outside the gene matches. This CDR3 has 19 amino acids. The germline V gene encodes CDR1 SGDLS and CDR2 YYNGEE. DNA of the CDR3: TGTGCCAGCAGCGCCGCGGGGCTAAGGCGGGGGAAGAACACCGGGGAGCTGTTTTTT. Translating it yields CASSAAGLRRGKNTGELFF.

The DNA for the CDR3 is TGTGCCAGTAGTCAGACAGGGGGACCGGATCAGCCCCAGCATTTT. Amino acids: CASSQTGGPDQPQHF. The gene calls are TRBV19 and TRBJ1-5, with 9 nucleotides matching TRBD1. The CDR3 sequence is 15 residues long. V gave up 5 bases and J gave up 5 bases; unmatched junction bases: 7. CDR1 is LNHDA, CDR2 SQIVND, per germline (reference sequence).

The chain is built from TRBV29-1 and TRBJ1-2; D gene uncertain. CDR3 length equals 11 residues. Looked up from germline, CDR1 is SQVTM and CDR2 is ANQGSEA. The V gene lost 4 bases and the J gene lost 10 bases, with 13 bases spanning the gap. This CDR3 reads CSVGYMEDYTF. DNA of the CDR3: TGCAGCGTTGGCTACATGGAGGACTACACCTTC. The variable domain in full, with the rest retrieved from reference TRBV29-1 and TRBJ1-2, is SAVISQKPSRDICQRGTSLTIQCQVDSQVTMMFWYRQQPGQSLTLIATANQGSEATYESGFVIDKFPISRPNLTFSTLTVSNMSPEDSSIYLCSVGYMEDYTFGSGTRLTVV.

The V gene is TRBV7-2, the J gene TRBJ2-5, with D unclear. This CDR3 is 12 amino acids long. CDR1 and CDR2 (germline): SGHTA, FQGNSA. Trimming removed 3 bases at V and 5 bases at J, with 7 bases between. The CDR3 DNA sequence: TGTGCCAGCAGCTTTGGGCGGGAGACCCAGTACTTC. This encodes CASSFGRETQYF. The entire variable domain, with the rest obtained from reference TRBV7-2 and TRBJ2-5, is as follows: GAGVSQSPSNKVTEKGKDVELRCDPISGHTALYWYRQSLGQGLEFLIYFQGNSAPDKSGLPSDRFSAERTGGSVSTLTIQRTQQEDSAVYLCASSFGRETQYFGPGTRLLVL.

This chain connects TRBV25-1 to TRBJ2-1; D is perhaps TRBD1 (7 bases). The CDR3 runs 14 residues. The germline CDR1 and CDR2 sequences are MGHDK and SYGVNS. The V and J ends lost 5 bases and 6 bases respectively, with 14 bases between them. DNA for the CDR3: TGTGCCAGCAGTCCACAGGGGACTGGCAATGAGCAGTTCTTC. It translates to CASSPQGTGNEQFF.

This rearrangement joins TRBV5-1 to TRBJ2-5, with TRBD2 matching 9 bases. The CDR3 covers 16 residues. V lost 0 bases and J lost 1; bases outside the gene matches: 4. Germline values: CDR1 SGHRS, CDR2 YFSETQ. The CDR3 coding sequence is TGCGCCAGCAGCTTGGCCGCGACTAGCGGCCAAGAGACCCAGTACTTC. Translated: CASSLAATSGQETQYF.

The chain has TRBV5-4 and TRBJ2-7, with 9 bases aligning to TRBD2. V shed 4 bases, J shed 4 bases, and the junction held 12 bases outside the gene matches. There are 16 residues in the CDR3. Germline-derived CDR1 and CDR2 are SGHNT and YYREEE (reference sequence). The CDR3: CASSLGGAGGLYEQYF. The CDR3 DNA reads TGTGCCAGCAGCCTAGGGGGAGCGGGAGGCCTATACGAGCAGTACTTC.

J is TRBJ2-1 and V is TRBV11-2, with TRBD1 matching 8 bases. J gave up 7 bases and V 5 bases, and 10 bases lay outside the gene matches. This CDR3 region has 15 residues. Germline loops: CDR1 SGHAT, CDR2 FQNNGV. CDR3 nucleotides: TGTGCCAGCAGCGTACCCAGGGGGCGCGGGAATGAGCAGTTCTTC. Its protein product is CASSVPRGRGNEQFF. Drawing the rest from reference TRBV11-2 and TRBJ2-1, the complete variable domain is EAGVAQSPRYKIIEKRQSVAFWCNPISGHATLYWYQQILGQGPKLLIQFQNNGVVDDSQLPKDRFSAERLKGVDSTLKIQPAKLEDSAVYLCASSVPRGRGNEQFFGPGTRLTVL.

The chain employs TRBV18 and TRBJ1-2; D unclear. The CDR3 consists of 15 residues. Germline CDR1 and CDR2: KGHSH and LQKENI. The V and J ends lost 3 bases and 5 bases respectively, with 16 bases between them. The DNA for the CDR3 is TGTGCCAGCTCACCGGTGGAGGGAGTACAGTATGGCTACACCTTC. Residues: CASSPVEGVQYGYTF.

A word on this clone: This CDR3 is also generated by other DNA sequences in the sample. The chain employs TRBV5-1 and TRBJ2-5; D assignment may be TRBD1 or TRBD2 (5 bases each). V was clipped by 0 bases and J by 3 bases, with 6 bases between them. The germline V gene has CDR1 SGHRS and CDR2 YFSETQ. The CDR3 extends over 13 amino acids. The CDR3 is CASSLGGEETQYF. DNA for the CDR3: TGCGCCAGCAGCTTGGGAGGGGAAGAGACCCAGTACTTC.

The V gene is TRBV28, the J gene TRBJ1-2; 7 positions match TRBD1. The V segment lost 5 bases and the J segment 7 bases; nucleotides outside the gene matches: 13. This CDR3 contains 15 residues. Germline CDR1 MDHEN, CDR2 SYDVKM. CDR3: CASSTNLGRGPGYTF. CDR3 nucleotide sequence: TGTGCCAGCAGTACCAATCTGGGGAGGGGGCCTGGCTACACCTTC.

V usage is TRBV25-1 and J usage is TRBJ2-5, with 8 bases identical to TRBD1. Trimming cost V 4 bases and J 4 bases; bases outside gene matches: 2. The CDR3 is 13 amino acids. CDR1 MGHDK and CDR2 SYGVNS come from the germline V gene. The CDR3 spells CASSATGGETQYF. Here the CDR3 DNA reads TGTGCCAGCAGTGCCACAGGGGGAGAGACCCAGTACTTC.

The CDR3 loop reads CASSEVGAYEQYF. The CDR3 nucleotides read TGTGCCAGCAGTGAAGTAGGGGCCTACGAGCAGTACTTC. The chain combines TRBV2 with TRBJ2-7, with D possibly matching TRBD1 (5 bases). The CDR3 consists of 13 residues. Looked up from germline, CDR1 is SNHLY and CDR2 is FYNNEI. Trimming removed 1 base at V and 2 bases at J, with 6 bases between.

This clone was detected only once. The rearrangement links TRBV4-2 to TRBJ2-7; D call uncertain. The V gene lost 4 bases and the J gene lost 5 bases, with 12 bases spanning the gap. This CDR3 is 13 amino acids long. CDR1 and CDR2 (germline): LGHNA, YNFKEQ. The CDR3: CASSPQRRDEQYF. The CDR3 nucleotides read TGTGCCAGCAGCCCACAGCGTAGGGACGAGCAGTACTTC.

The chain combines TRBV6-4 with TRBJ1-5, with a tentative D call TRBD1 (5 bases). CDR3 length equals 13 residues. With 6 bases removed from V and 8 bases from J, the gap between germline ends came to 14 bases. The germline CDR1 and CDR2 sequences are MRHNA and SNTAGT. The CDR3 sequence: CASRGTDPKPQHF. The DNA of the CDR3 is TGTGCCAGCAGGGGGACCGACCCTAAGCCCCAGCATTTT.

V gene TRBV5-8 combines with J gene TRBJ2-7; 9 nucleotides match TRBD1. Germline CDR1 SGHTS, CDR2 YDEGEE. Germline trimming cut 3 bases from V and 3 bases from J; bases unmatched to any gene: 7. This CDR3 comprises 15 residues. In DNA form, the CDR3 reads TGTGCCAGCAGCTCCCCAGGGACAGGGCACTACGAGCAGTACTTC. Translating it yields CASSSPGTGHYEQYF.

This clone has only one observation. This chain links TRBV14 with TRBJ2-7; 10 bases map to TRBD2. Germline loops: CDR1 SGHDN, CDR2 FVKESK. The CDR3 has 17 residues. The V segment lost 0 bases and the J segment 1 base; nucleotides outside the gene matches: 6. The CDR3 sequence: CASSQDLRTSGSYEQYF. The DNA for the CDR3 is TGTGCCAGCAGCCAAGATCTCCGGACTAGCGGATCCTACGAGCAGTACTTC.

The V gene is TRBV5-1, the J gene TRBJ2-3; 10 positions match TRBD1. CDR3 length equals 15 residues. The germline CDR1 and CDR2 sequences are SGHRS and YFSETQ. V shed 4 bases, J shed 5 bases, and the junction held 7 bases outside the gene matches. The CDR3 spells CASSVRQGAIDTQYF. The CDR3 nucleotides are TGCGCCAGCAGCGTGCGACAGGGGGCAATAGATACGCAGTATTTT.

The J gene is TRBJ2-3, the V gene TRBV7-8; 13 bases line up with TRBD2. V gave up 5 bases and J gave up 3 bases; unmatched junction bases: 5. The CDR3 is 16 amino acids. The germline V gene encodes CDR1 SGHVS and CDR2 FQNEAQ. The CDR3 DNA sequence: TGTGCCAGCAGCACAGGACTAGCGGGAGTTACAGATACGCAGTATTTT. Protein: CASSTGLAGVTDTQYF.

The rearrangement uses TRBV5-1 and TRBJ1-1; D remains unclear. Deletions cut 2 bases from V and 4 bases from J, with 27 bases between. Germline CDR1 reads SGHRS; CDR2 reads YFSETQ. The CDR3 totals 19 residues. The CDR3, as DNA: TGCGCCAGCAGCTTCCATCTTCCCCGGACGGGCCCGATCCGCACTGAAGCTTTCTTT. This gives the protein CASSFHLPRTGPIRTEAFF.

J is TRBJ1-3 and V is TRBV7-6, with D unresolved. V dropped 2 bases and J dropped 0 bases, with 11 bases sitting between them. The CDR3 has 16 residues. Germline loops: CDR1 SGHVS, CDR2 FNYEAQ. CDR3 sequence reads: CASSLSQASSGNTIYF. CDR3 DNA sequence: TGTGCCAGCAGCTTATCCCAGGCGAGCTCTGGAAACACCATATATTTT.

CDR3 sequence reads: CASSPAGIHEQYF. For the CDR3, the DNA is TGTGCCAGCTCACCAGCGGGTATCCACGAGCAGTACTTC. This chain connects TRBV18 to TRBJ2-7, with D possibly TRBD2 on 5 matching bases. The CDR3 totals 13 residues. V lost 2 bases and J lost 5, with 10 bases in between. The germline CDR1 and CDR2 sequences are KGHSH and LQKENI.